This T cell receptor beta chain came from a study of blood T cell repertoires in COVID-19 (TCRdb year 2020). About the investigation overall: The collaborator samples originated in the United States, Italy and Spain and spanned the acute and convalescent phases of COVID-19. The prospective study material was composed of cDNA or gDNA derived from T cells, B-cell-depleted T cells, or PBMCs. Subjects who had been exposed to COVID-19, were actively infected with it, or had recovered from it provided the deeply sampled blood TCRbeta repertoires that made up the dataset. A freely available public database, intended as a resource for researchers studying the immune response to SARS-CoV-2, is where the repertoires were released. Samples came from the ongoing ImmuneRACE study (first 160 participants) plus 1,254 subjects from 6 global collaborators. The sample metadata nearly always contained a de-identified subject ID, COVID-19 status, age in years and sex. Where available, HLA class I and class II types were taken from metadata supplied by the sample provider and were not determined by assay-based typing.

The CDR3 contains 14 residues, cysteine and phenylalanine counted. The sequence is cut down to CDR3 DNA, 42 bases in frame from base 1. V loses 2 bases of germline sequence and J loses 1 base, and the interval between the two ends is 7 bases. CDR1 and CDR2, looked up from the germline V gene, are SGHTA and FQGNSA. To note about this clone: Its antigen is still unknown. No qualities accompany the bases; no much larger clone lies one base away.

The immunoSEQ Assay, a bias-controlled multiplex PCR, was used to amplify TCRbeta CDR3 regions from genomic DNA. Turning to the authors' computational methods: The number of nucleated cells in each sample was estimated by amplification of reference gene primers within the assay. To quantify the absolute abundance of each unique TCRbeta CDR3 rearrangement, sequence reads were collapsed and filtered. Productive Simpson clonality was computed per sample as the square root of Simpson's diversity index over productive rearrangements. This is the immuneACCESS table as TCRdb keeps it, with only in-frame sequences that have V and J called. A part of the clones is gone; compared with another copy, unresolved V genes explain less than half, and the rest is unexplained. V and J calls and clone size are copied from that table; D and trimming were computed from the DNA. In this sample the table shows roughly 100,000 clones, about 80% of which occur a single time. The ten largest clones represent 12% of the sample.

Each collaborating institution followed its own protocols to collect whole blood in K2EDTA tubes. For TCRbeta analysis, collaborator samples were shipped as frozen whole blood, as isolated PBMCs, or as DNA extracted from either sample type. The paper as a whole reports these results and caveats: The amount of clinical and demographic metadata varied by source and participant and was provided uncurated.

The V gene is TRBV7-2 and the J gene is TRBJ2-3; there is no confident call for the D gene. This clonotype was sampled from a human donor in a cohort sampled during active COVID-19. What was sequenced was peripheral blood. CDR3 loop: CASSLPSGTDTQYF. The nucleotide sequence is TGTGCCAGCAGCTTACCCTCTGGCACAGATACGCAGTATTTT. The variable domain in full, with residues beyond the CDR3 obtained from the reference TRBV7-2 and TRBJ2-3 genes, is GAGVSQSPSNKVTEKGKDVELRCDPISGHTALYWYRQSLGQGLEFLIYFQGNSAPDKSGLPSDRFSAERTGGSVSTLTIQRTQQEDSAVYLCASSLPSGTDTQYFGPGTRLTVL.